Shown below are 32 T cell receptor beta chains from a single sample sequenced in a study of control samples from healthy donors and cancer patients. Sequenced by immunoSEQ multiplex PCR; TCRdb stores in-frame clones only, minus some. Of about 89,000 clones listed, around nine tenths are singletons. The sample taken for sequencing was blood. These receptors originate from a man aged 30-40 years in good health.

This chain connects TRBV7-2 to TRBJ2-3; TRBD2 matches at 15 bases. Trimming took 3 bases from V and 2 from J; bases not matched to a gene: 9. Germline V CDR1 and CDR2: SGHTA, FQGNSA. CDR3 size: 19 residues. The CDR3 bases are TGTGCCAGCAGCTTCGTCCCGGGACTAGCGGGGGGCGTCACAGATACGCAGTATTTT. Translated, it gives CASSFVPGLAGGVTDTQYF.

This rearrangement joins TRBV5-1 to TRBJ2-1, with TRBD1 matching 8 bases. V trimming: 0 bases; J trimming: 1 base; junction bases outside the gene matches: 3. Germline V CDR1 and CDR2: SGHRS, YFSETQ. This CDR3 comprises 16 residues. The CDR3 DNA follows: TGCGCCAGCAGCTTGGCGACAGGGGCGTCCTACAATGAGCAGTTCTTC. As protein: CASSLATGASYNEQFF. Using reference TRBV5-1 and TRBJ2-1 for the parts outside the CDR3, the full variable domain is KAGVTQTPRYLIKTRGQQVTLSCSPISGHRSVSWYQQTPGQGLQFLFEYFSETQRNKGNFPGRFSGRQFSNSRSEMNVSTLELGDSALYLCASSLATGASYNEQFFGPGTRLTVL.

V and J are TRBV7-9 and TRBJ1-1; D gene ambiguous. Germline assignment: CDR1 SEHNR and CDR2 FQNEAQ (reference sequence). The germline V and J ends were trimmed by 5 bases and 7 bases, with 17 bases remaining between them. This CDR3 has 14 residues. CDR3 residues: CASSPIRRRDEAFF. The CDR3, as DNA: TGTGCCAGCAGCCCAATCCGCAGGAGAGATGAAGCTTTCTTT.

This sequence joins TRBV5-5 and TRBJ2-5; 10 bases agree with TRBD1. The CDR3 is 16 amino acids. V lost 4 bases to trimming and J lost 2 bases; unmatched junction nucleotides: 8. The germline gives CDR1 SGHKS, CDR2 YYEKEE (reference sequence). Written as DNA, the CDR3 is TGTGCCAGCAGCCGACAGGGGGCTATGAATCAAGAGACCCAGTACTTC. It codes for CASSRQGAMNQETQYF.

The CDR3 loop reads CASSIGQGARTQYF. The CDR3, as DNA: TGTGCCAGTAGTATAGGACAGGGGGCGCGAACGCAGTATTTT. V gene TRBV19 combines with J gene TRBJ2-3; 10 bases line up with TRBD1. The CDR3 consists of 14 residues. V shed 1 base and J 9 bases; nucleotides not matched to a gene: 4. The V gene's germline CDR1 is LNHDA and CDR2 SQIVND (reference sequence).

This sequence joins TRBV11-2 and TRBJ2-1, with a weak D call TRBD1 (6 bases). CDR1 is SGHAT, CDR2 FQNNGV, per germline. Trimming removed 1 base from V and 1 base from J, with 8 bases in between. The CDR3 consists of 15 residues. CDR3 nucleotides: TGTGCCAGCAGCTTAGGACAGGAATCCTACAATGAGCAGTTCTTC. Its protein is CASSLGQESYNEQFF.

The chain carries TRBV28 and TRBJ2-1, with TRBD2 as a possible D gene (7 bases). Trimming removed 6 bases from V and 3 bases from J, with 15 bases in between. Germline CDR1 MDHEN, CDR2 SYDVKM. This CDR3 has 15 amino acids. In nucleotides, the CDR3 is TGTGCCAGCAGCCGGAAGGGGGGGGTCTACAATGAGCAGTTCTTC. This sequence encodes CASSRKGGVYNEQFF.

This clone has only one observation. The CDR3 nucleotides read TGTGCCAGCAGCTTGCGGGACCGCACAGATACGCAGTATTTT. Its protein product is CASSLRDRTDTQYF. J is TRBJ2-3 and V is TRBV7-2, with D possibly being TRBD2 (6 bases). The CDR3 is 14 amino acids. V lost 3 bases and J lost 1, with 8 bases in between. Germline CDR1 SGHTA, CDR2 FQGNSA.

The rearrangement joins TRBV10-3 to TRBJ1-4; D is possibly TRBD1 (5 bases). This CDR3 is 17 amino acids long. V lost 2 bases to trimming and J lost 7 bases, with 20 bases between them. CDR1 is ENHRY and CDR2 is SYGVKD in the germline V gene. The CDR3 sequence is CAISERSPTLGGEKLFF. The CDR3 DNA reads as TGTGCCATCAGTGAGAGAAGCCCGACCTTGGGGGGTGAAAAACTGTTTTTT.

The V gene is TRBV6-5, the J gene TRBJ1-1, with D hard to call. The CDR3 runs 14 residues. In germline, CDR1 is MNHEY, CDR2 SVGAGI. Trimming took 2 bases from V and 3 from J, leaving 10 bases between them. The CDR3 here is CASSYGVLDTEAFF. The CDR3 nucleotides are TGTGCCAGCAGTTACGGAGTATTGGACACTGAAGCTTTCTTT.

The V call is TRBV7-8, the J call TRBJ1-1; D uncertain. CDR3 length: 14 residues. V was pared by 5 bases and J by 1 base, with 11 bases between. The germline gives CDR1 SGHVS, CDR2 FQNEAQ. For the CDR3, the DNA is TGTGCCAGCAGCCCCCGGCGGCAGAACACTGAAGCTTTCTTT. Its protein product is CASSPRRQNTEAFF.

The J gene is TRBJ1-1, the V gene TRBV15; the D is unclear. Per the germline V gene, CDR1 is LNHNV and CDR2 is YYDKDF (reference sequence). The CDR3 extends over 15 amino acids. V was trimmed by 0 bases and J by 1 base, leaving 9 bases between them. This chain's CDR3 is CATSRDTMGNTEAFF. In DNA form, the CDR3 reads TGTGCCACCAGCAGAGATACAATGGGGAACACTGAAGCTTTCTTT.

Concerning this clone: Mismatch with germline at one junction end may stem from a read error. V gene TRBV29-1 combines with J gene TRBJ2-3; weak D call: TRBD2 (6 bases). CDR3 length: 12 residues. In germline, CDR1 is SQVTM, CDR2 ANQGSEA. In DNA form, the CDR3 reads TGCAGCGTCGAAGAGGGAGGAGATACGCAGTATTTT. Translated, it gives CSVEEGGDTQYF.

The CDR3 sequence is CASSPRTSRPQETQYF. In DNA form, the CDR3 reads TGTGCCAGCAGCCCCCGGACTAGCAGGCCCCAAGAGACCCAGTACTTC. The gene calls are TRBV21-1 and TRBJ2-5; TRBD2 was called by the table and not checked on the DNA. TRBV21-1 is deemed a pseudogene. This CDR3 has 16 amino acids.

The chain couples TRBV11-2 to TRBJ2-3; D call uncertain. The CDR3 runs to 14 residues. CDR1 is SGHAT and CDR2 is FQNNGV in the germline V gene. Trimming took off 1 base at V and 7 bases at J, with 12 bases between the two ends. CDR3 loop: CASSLATHSNTQYF. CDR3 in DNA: TGTGCCAGCAGCTTAGCGACCCACTCCAATACGCAGTATTTT.

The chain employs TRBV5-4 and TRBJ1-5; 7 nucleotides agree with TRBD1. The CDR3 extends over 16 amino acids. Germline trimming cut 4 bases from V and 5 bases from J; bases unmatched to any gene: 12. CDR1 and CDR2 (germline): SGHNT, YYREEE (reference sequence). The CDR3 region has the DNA TGTGCCAGCAGCCCACCGGACAGGAACGCGTATCAGCCCCAGCATTTT. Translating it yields CASSPPDRNAYQPQHF.

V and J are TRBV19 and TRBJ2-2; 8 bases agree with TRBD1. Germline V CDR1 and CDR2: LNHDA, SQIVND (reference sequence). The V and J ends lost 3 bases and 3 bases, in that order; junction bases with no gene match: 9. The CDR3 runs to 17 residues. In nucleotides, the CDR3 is TGTGCCAGTAGTATCTCCTCAGGGGGCGCGGACACCGGGGAGCTGTTTTTT. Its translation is CASSISSGGADTGELFF.

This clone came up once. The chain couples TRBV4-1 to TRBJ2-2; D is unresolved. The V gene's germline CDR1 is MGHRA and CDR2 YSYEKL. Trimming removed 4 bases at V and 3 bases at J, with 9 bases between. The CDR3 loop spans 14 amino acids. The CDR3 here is CASSPHLHTGELFF. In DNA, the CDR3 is TGCGCCAGCAGCCCGCACTTACACACCGGGGAGCTGTTTTTT.

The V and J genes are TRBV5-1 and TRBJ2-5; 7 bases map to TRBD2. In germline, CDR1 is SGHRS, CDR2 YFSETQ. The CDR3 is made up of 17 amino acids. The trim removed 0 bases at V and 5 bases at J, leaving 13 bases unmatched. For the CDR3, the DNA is TGCGCCAGCAGCTTGGATCCCTTACTCGGGGGAGGGGAGACCCAGTACTTC. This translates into CASSLDPLLGGGETQYF.

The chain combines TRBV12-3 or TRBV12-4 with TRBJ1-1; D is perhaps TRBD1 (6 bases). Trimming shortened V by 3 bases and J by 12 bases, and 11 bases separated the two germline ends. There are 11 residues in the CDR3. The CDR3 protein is CASSFAGASFF. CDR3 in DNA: TGTGCCAGCAGTTTTGCGGGGGCGTCTTTCTTT.

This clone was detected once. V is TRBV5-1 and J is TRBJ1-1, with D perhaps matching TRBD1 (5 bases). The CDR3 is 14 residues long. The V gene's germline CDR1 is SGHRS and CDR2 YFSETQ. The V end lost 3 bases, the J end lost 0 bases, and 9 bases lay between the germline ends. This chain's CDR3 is CASSWGRMNTEAFF. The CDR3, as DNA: TGCGCCAGCAGCTGGGGACGGATGAACACTGAAGCTTTCTTT.

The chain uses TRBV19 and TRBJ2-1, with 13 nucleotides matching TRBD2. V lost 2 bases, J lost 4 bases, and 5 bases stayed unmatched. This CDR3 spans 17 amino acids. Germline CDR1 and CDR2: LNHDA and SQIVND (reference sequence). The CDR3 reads CASSIYTSGGAYNEQFF. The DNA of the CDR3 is TGTGCCAGTAGTATATATACTAGCGGGGGGGCATACAATGAGCAGTTCTTC.

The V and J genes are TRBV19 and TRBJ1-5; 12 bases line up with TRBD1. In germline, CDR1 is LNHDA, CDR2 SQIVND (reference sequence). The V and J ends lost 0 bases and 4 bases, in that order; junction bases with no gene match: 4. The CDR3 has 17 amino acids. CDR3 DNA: TGTGCCAGTAGTATAGATCGGGACAGGGGGCGGAATCAGCCCCAGCATTTT. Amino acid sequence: CASSIDRDRGRNQPQHF.

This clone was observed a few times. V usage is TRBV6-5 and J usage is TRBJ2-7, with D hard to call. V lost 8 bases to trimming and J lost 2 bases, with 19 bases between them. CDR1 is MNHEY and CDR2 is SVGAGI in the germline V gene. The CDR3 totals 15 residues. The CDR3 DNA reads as TGTGCCAGCGGCCTTCAGGACCACCCAGCCTACGAGCAGTACTTC. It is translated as CASGLQDHPAYEQYF.

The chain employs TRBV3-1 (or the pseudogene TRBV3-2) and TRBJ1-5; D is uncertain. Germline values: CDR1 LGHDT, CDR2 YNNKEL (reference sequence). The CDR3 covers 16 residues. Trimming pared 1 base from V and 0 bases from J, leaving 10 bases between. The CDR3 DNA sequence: TGTGCCAGCAGCCAAGCAGGAGGCAGTAGCAATCAGCCCCAGCATTTT. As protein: CASSQAGGSSNQPQHF.

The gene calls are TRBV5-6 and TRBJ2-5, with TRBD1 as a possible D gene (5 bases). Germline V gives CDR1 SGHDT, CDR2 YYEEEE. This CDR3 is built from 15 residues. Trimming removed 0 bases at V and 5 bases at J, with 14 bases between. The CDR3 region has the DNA TGTGCCAGCAGCTTGGGCCTAACAGGAGTGGAGACCCAGTACTTC. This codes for CASSLGLTGVETQYF. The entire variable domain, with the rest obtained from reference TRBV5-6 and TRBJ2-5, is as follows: DAGVTQSPTHLIKTRGQQVTLRCSPKSGHDTVSWYQQALGQGPQFIFQYYEEEERQRGNFPDRFSGHQFPNYSSELNVNALLLGDSALYLCASSLGLTGVETQYFGPGTRLLVL.

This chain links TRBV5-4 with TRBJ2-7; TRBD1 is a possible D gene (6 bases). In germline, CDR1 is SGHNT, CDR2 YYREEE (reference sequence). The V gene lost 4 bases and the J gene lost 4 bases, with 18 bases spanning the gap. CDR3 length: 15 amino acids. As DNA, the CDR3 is TGTGCCAGCAGCCTAGGTGGGACAAGCCTATACGAGCAGTACTTC. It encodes CASSLGGTSLYEQYF.

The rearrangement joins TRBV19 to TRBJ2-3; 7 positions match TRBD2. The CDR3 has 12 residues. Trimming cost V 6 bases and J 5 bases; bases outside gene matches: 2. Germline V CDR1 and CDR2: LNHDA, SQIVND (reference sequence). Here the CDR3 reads CASRGGGDTQYF. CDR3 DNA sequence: TGTGCCAGTAGGGGCGGGGGAGATACGCAGTATTTT. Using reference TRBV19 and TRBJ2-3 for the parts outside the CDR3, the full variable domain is DGGITQSPKYLFRKEGQNVTLSCEQNLNHDAMYWYRQDPGQGLRLIYYSQIVNDFQKGDIAEGYSVSREKKESFPLTVTSAQKNPTAFYLCASRGGGDTQYFGPGTRLTVL.

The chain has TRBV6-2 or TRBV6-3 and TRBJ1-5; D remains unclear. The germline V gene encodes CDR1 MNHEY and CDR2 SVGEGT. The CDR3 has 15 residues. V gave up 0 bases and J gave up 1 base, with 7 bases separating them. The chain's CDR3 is CASSYSGLSNQPQHF. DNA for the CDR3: TGTGCCAGCAGTTACTCGGGGTTAAGCAATCAGCCCCAGCATTTT.

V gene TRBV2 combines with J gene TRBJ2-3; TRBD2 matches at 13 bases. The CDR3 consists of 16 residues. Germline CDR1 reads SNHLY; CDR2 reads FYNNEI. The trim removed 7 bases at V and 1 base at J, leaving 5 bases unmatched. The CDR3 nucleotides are TGTGCCAGCAAAAGACTAGCGGGGGGACGCACAGATACGCAGTATTTT. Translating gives CASKRLAGGRTDTQYF.

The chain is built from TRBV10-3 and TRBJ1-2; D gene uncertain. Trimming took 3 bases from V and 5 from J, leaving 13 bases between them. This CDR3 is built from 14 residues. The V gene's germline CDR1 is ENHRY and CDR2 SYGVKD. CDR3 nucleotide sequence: TGTGCCATCAGTGACCCGGGAAAGGCGTATGGCTACACCTTC. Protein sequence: CAISDPGKAYGYTF.

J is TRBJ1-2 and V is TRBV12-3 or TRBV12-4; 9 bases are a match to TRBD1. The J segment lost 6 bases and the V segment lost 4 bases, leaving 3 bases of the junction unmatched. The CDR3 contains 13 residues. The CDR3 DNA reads TGTGCCAGCAGTTGGCGGACAGGGGATGGCTACACCTTC. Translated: CASSWRTGDGYTF.